The source of this T cell receptor (beta chain) is a study of CD8 T cells in Susac syndrome. Study-level points and caveats: The CD4+ T cell repertoires, which came from Susac syndrome patients, showed no sign of clonal expansion. The study acknowledged a relatively small number of individuals in its TCR sequencing and HLA analysis.

Sequencing of TCR beta drew on CD8+ and CD4+ T cells from blood. Negative isolation was used for CD8+ and CD4+ T cells, and FACS enrichment was applied to TEMRA cells. RNA in amounts of about 0.5 to 1 ug was reverse transcribed with random hexamers. Via MiXCR, TCRdb re-called the immunoSEQ multiplex PCR reads, giving one row per CDR3 protein. The table records 150,000 to 200,000 distinct CDR3 sequences, 75% to 95% of them present only once. The CDR3 has 17 residues. V trimming: 6 bases; J trimming: 4 bases; junction bases outside the gene matches: 16. Germline values: CDR1 DFQATT, CDR2 SNEGSKA (reference sequence). Of note for this clonotype: Its antigen is currently unknown.

The chain links TRBV20-1 to TRBJ2-7, with 12 nucleotides matching TRBD1. This receptor was identified in a human donor with Susac syndrome. The sample taken for sequencing was CD4+ T cells from PBMCs. The chain's CDR3 is CSASPTPGTGGSYEQYF. The CDR3 region has the DNA TGCAGTGCCTCCCCAACCCCCGGGACAGGGGGCTCATACGAGCAGTACTTC.